The T cell receptor (beta chain) under discussion was sequenced for a study of early T cells in non-severe SARS-CoV-2 infection. Study details: From unsorted whole blood, bulk RNA was sequenced, and the chains remained unpaired. Overall study findings and caveats: The study's VDJdb matching favored anti-spike CD8 responses and missed private and CD4 specificities.

Molecules of cDNA were individually given unique molecular identifiers that were attached to them. TCRdb redid the calling of the 5' RACE reads with MiXCR, one entry per CDR3 protein. The data show 75,000 to 100,000 distinct CDR3 sequences, with roughly 17% seen just once and 0.95% to 1.5% held by the top ten. As to this clonotype: Its antigen is not identified.

This CDR3 is 19 amino acids long. Sequencing input: whole blood. The TCR comes from an adult who was a healthcare worker with PCR-confirmed SARS-CoV-2 infection or an uninfected control (not recorded which). This chain links TRBV12-2 with TRBJ2-3; the D call in the table, TRBD2, was not verified against the DNA. TRBV12-2 is deemed a pseudogene. In DNA form, the CDR3 reads TGTGCAAGTCGCTTAGCTGACGGAGGACTAGCGGGAGGGACAGATACGCAGTATTTT. Residues: CASRLADGGLAGGTDTQYF.